The clone carrying this TCR beta chain was seen more than once but under ten times. As yet, its antigen is unknown. These data belong to a study of Graves' ophthalmopathy and Graves' hyperthyroidism. The wider study: Specimen type is peripheral blood, obtained at initial diagnosis before any treatment. Study-level points and caveats: Among expanded thyroid clonotypes above 0.001 frequency, most also occurred in blood.

The authors amplified TCR beta CDR3 regions from RNA transcripts. An initial RT-PCR round employing HTBI primers preceded a second-round multiplex PCR. TCRdb re-called the multiplex PCR reads through MiXCR, storing one row per CDR3 protein. The sample comprises some 370,000 distinct CDR3 sequences, about 18% of which are singletons, and 2.4% rests with the top ten. As diagnostic evidence, clinical symptoms, serum thyroxine, TRAb, thyroid ultrasound and orbital computed tomography were relied upon. Germline CDR1 LNHDA, CDR2 SQIVND (reference sequence). The germline V and J ends were trimmed by 3 bases and 7 bases, with 15 bases remaining between them. The CDR3 has 15 residues.

The origin of this receptor is an adult woman with stable Graves' hyperthyroidism. The rearrangement uses TRBV19 and TRBJ2-2; tentative D call: TRBD2 (6 bases). Sequenced: peripheral blood. Written as DNA, the CDR3 is TGTGCCAGTAGTATTCCGGAGGGACGAGTCGGGGAGCTGTTTTTT. This translates into CASSIPEGRVGELFF. Full variable domain (rest looked up from reference TRBV19 and TRBJ2-2): DGGITQSPKYLFRKEGQNVTLSCEQNLNHDAMYWYRQDPGQGLRLIYYSQIVNDFQKGDIAEGYSVSREKKESFPLTVTSAQKNPTAFYLCASSIPEGRVGELFFGEGSRLTVL.